This entry lists 5 T cell receptor beta chains sequenced from one sample in a study of shared clonotypes between healthy human individuals. Assay: immunoSEQ multiplex PCR; the TCRdb copy retains only in-frame clones and omits some. The sample holds about 1 million clones; about 75% are singletons and the top ten take about 1.5%. The specimen was memory CD4+ T cells sorted from blood. As to subset: CD45RA-negative fraction. The source of these receptors is a man aged 18 to 30 in good health.

The V and J genes are TRBV6-1 and TRBJ2-2; 9 bases fit TRBD2. In germline, CDR1 is MNHNS, CDR2 SASEGT. V shed 1 base, J shed 4 bases, and the junction held 1 base outside the gene matches. The CDR3 contains 15 residues. For the CDR3, the DNA is TGTGCCAGCAGTGAAGGTAGCGGGGGCACCGGGGAGCTGTTTTTT. Its protein is CASSEGSGGTGELFF.

The V and J genes are TRBV18 and TRBJ2-7; D is uncertain. This CDR3 is 13 amino acids long. V shed 3 bases and J shed 3 bases, with 9 bases lying between them. Germline V CDR1 and CDR2: KGHSH, LQKENI. The CDR3: CASSPLTRYEQYF. CDR3 DNA sequence: TGTGCCAGCTCACCTCTGACGCGCTACGAGCAGTACTTC.

This clone was counted between two and nine times. This rearrangement joins TRBV5-1 to TRBJ2-1; TRBD2 matches 14 bases. The CDR3 runs to 15 residues. Trimming at V came to 5 bases and at J to 7 bases, leaving 5 bases not matched to a gene. Germline lookup yields CDR1 SGHRS and CDR2 YFSETQ. The CDR3 spells CASSWTSGRRNEQFF. CDR3 DNA: TGCGCCAGCAGTTGGACTAGCGGGAGGCGAAATGAGCAGTTCTTC.

This clone was recorded a few times. The chain combines TRBV7-3 with TRBJ1-1; unclear D gene. This CDR3 has 13 amino acids. Germline values: CDR1 SGHTA, CDR2 FQGTGA. V gave up 1 base and J gave up 1 base, with 4 bases separating them. Here the CDR3 DNA reads TGTGCCAGCAGCTTAATGGAGAACACTGAAGCTTTCTTT. Protein: CASSLMENTEAFF.

The rearrangement joins TRBV11-2 to TRBJ2-5; TRBD2 might be the D (7 bases). V lost 5 bases, J lost 5 bases, and 15 bases lay in between. Germline CDR1 SGHAT, CDR2 FQNNGV. This CDR3 spans 14 amino acids. CDR3 in DNA: TGTGCCAGCAGCACGATGGCGGGGGCGGAGACCCAGTACTTC. Its translation is CASSTMAGAETQYF.